The 13 T cell receptor beta chains listed next were all sequenced from one sample in a study of T cell responses to AZD1222 COVID-19 vaccine. TCRdb keeps only in-frame clones here, not all; method: immunoSEQ multiplex PCR. The sample lists 110,000 to 150,000 clones, about 93% seen once, with over 8% in the top ten. Specimen: peripheral blood, collected on day 0 of AZD1222 vaccination. The receptors here all came from an adult in good health.

The chain has TRBV5-5 and TRBJ2-3; possible D gene TRBD1, 5 bases. The CDR3 is made up of 16 amino acids. V was trimmed by 0 bases and J by 2 bases, leaving 13 bases between them. Germline loops: CDR1 SGHKS, CDR2 YYEKEE (reference sequence). CDR3 sequence: CASSLGVRETTDTQYF. The CDR3 nucleotides read TGTGCCAGCAGCTTGGGTGTCAGGGAAACCACAGATACGCAGTATTTT.

V usage is TRBV7-9 and J usage is TRBJ2-1; D perhaps matches TRBD2 (6 bases). Germline lookup yields CDR1 SEHNR and CDR2 FQNEAQ (reference sequence). The CDR3 extends over 17 amino acids. The V gene lost 0 bases and the J gene lost 5 bases, with 17 bases spanning the gap. CDR3 nucleotides: TGTGCCAGCAGCTTAGCTTTGATGACGGGGGTTGACAATGAGCAGTTCTTC. Amino acid sequence: CASSLALMTGVDNEQFF.

This chain uses TRBV28 with TRBJ1-2, with D perhaps TRBD1 (6 bases). V gave up 3 bases and J gave up 4 bases, with 15 bases separating them. The CDR3 runs 15 residues. Germline CDR1 reads MDHEN; CDR2 reads SYDVKM. CDR3 nucleotide sequence: TGTGCCAGCAGTTTCCCCGGGGGGGGGCTCTATGGCTACACCTTC. Its protein is CASSFPGGGLYGYTF.

This chain connects TRBV28 to TRBJ1-6; 8 bases align to TRBD1. Germline values: CDR1 MDHEN, CDR2 SYDVKM. V shed 4 bases and J 10 bases; nucleotides not matched to a gene: 9. This CDR3 has 15 residues. The CDR3 spells CASSSHGTGGSPLHF. CDR3 DNA sequence: TGTGCCAGCAGTTCGCACGGGACAGGCGGCTCACCCCTCCACTTT.

The chain is built from TRBV9 and TRBJ1-2; D may be TRBD1 (5 bases). Deletions cut 3 bases from V and 0 bases from J, with 18 bases between. This CDR3 is 17 amino acids long. Germline V gives CDR1 SGDLS, CDR2 YYNGEE. The CDR3 is CASSAALLGASNYGYTF. The CDR3 DNA sequence: TGTGCCAGCAGCGCCGCCCTCCTCGGGGCCTCTAACTATGGCTACACCTTC. Looking up the rest from reference TRBV9 and TRBJ1-2 gives the full variable domain: DSGVTQTPKHLITATGQRVTLRCSPRSGDLSVYWYQQSLDQGLQFLIQYYNGEERAKGNILERFSAQQFPDLHSELNLSSLELGDSALYFCASSAALLGASNYGYTFGSGTRLTVV.

This clone has just one count. This rearrangement joins TRBV5-1 to TRBJ2-7, with 7 bases identical to TRBD1. V lost 5 bases, J lost 3 bases, and 11 bases stayed unmatched. Germline CDR1 is SGHRS and CDR2 is YFSETQ. There are 15 residues in the CDR3. CDR3: CASSPVPGQIYEQYF. The CDR3 DNA reads TGCGCCAGCAGTCCCGTTCCGGGACAGATCTACGAGCAGTACTTC.

The J gene is TRBJ1-6, the V gene TRBV28, with 7 positions matching TRBD1. Germline V lookup: CDR1 MDHEN, CDR2 SYDVKM. After removal of 3 bases from V and 8 bases from J, the junction contained 10 bases not matched to a gene. The CDR3 length is 16 residues. As DNA, the CDR3 is TGTGCCAGCAGTTTCCGCCATGACAGGGCGTATTCACCCCTCCACTTT. It encodes CASSFRHDRAYSPLHF.

V usage is TRBV9 and J usage is TRBJ1-3; D not certain. V was trimmed by 3 bases and J by 0 bases, leaving 19 bases between them. The CDR3 totals 18 residues. Germline V gene data show CDR1 as SGDLS and CDR2 as YYNGEE. The CDR3 region is CASSGTYDLGGSGNTIYF. The CDR3 DNA follows: TGTGCCAGCAGCGGCACCTATGATTTGGGAGGCTCTGGAAACACCATATATTTT.

V gene TRBV2 combines with J gene TRBJ1-1; 7 bases match TRBD1. Trimming cost V 6 bases and J 3 bases; bases outside gene matches: 4. CDR3 size: 13 residues. Germline V gene data show CDR1 as SNHLY and CDR2 as FYNNEI. CDR3 region: CASSETGYTEAFF. The DNA for the CDR3 is TGTGCCAGCAGCGAGACAGGGTACACTGAAGCTTTCTTT.

This chain links TRBV4-1 with TRBJ2-2, with 12 positions matching TRBD2. The CDR3 contains 15 residues. V shed 2 bases and J 7 bases; nucleotides not matched to a gene: 2. CDR1 and CDR2 from the germline V gene are MGHRA and YSYEKL. This CDR3 is CASSQLAGGIGELFF. CDR3 in DNA: TGCGCCAGCAGCCAACTAGCGGGGGGGATCGGGGAGCTGTTTTTT.

This chain connects TRBV7-8 to TRBJ1-5; tentatively, D is TRBD1 (5 bases). V was shortened by 5 bases and J by 0 bases, with 17 bases between the two germline ends. CDR3 length: 17 amino acids. CDR1 is SGHVS and CDR2 is FQNEAQ in the germline V gene. In DNA form, the CDR3 reads TGTGCCAGCAGCCAGGATGGGGGGACGAATAGCAATCAGCCCCAGCATTTT. It yields the protein CASSQDGGTNSNQPQHF.

In the case of this clone: Other DNA variants within this sample encode the same CDR3. This sequence joins TRBV6-5 and TRBJ1-2; D possibly corresponds to TRBD1 (5 bases). This CDR3 comprises 12 residues. CDR1 is MNHEY and CDR2 is SVGAGI in the germline V gene. Trimming removed 3 bases from V and 8 bases from J, with 10 bases in between. CDR3 region: CASSYGGEGYTF. For the CDR3, the DNA is TGTGCCAGCAGTTATGGAGGGGAAGGCTACACCTTC.

V gene TRBV12-2 combines with J gene TRBJ2-3; the D call in the table, TRBD2, was not verified against the DNA. TRBV12-2 is noted as a pseudogene. CDR3 length equals 16 residues. The CDR3 sequence is CASRLLLAGGRDTQYF. The CDR3 bases are TGTGCAAGTCGTCTCCTTCTAGCGGGGGGGCGGGATACGCAGTATTTT.